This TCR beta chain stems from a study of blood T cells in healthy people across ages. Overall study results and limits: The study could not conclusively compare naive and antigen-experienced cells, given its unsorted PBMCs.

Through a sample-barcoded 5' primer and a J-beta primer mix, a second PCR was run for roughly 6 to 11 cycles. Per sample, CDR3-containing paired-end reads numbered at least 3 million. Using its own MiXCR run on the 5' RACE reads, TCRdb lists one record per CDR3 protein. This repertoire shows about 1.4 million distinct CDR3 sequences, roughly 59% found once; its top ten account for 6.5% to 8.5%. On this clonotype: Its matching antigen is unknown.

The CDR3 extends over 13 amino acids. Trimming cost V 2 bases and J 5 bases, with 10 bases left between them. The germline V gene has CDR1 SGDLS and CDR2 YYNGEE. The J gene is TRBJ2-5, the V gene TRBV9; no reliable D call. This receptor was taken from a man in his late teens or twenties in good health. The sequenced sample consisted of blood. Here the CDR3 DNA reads TGTGCCAGCAGCGTGCGGCCGAGGGAGACCCAGTACTTC. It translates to CASSVRPRETQYF.